Below are 4 T cell receptor beta chains sequenced from a single sample in a study of T cell repertoires in cytomegalovirus infection. TCRdb independently ran MiXCR on the reads; one entry per CDR3 protein. This sample has some 700,000 distinct CDR3 sequences, with about 33% found just once. Their antigens remain unidentified. The material was cultured PBMCs, obtained from culture after CMV antigen stimulation. These receptors were collected from a human donor in good health (CMV status not recorded). Some clones in this sample may be carry-over from other donors' samples.

This chain uses TRBV20-1 with TRBJ2-5; no clear D. Trimming took 3 bases from V and 4 from J, leaving 6 bases between them. This CDR3 spans 11 amino acids. The germline CDR1 and CDR2 sequences are DFQATT and SNEGSKA (reference sequence). This CDR3 is CSARIRETQYF. CDR3 DNA sequence: TGCAGTGCTAGGATAAGAGAGACCCAGTACTTC.

The genes are TRBV12-3 or TRBV12-4 and TRBJ2-1; 9 bases line up with TRBD1. Trimming took 3 bases from V and 2 from J; bases not matched to a gene: 5. The CDR3 runs 16 residues. CDR3 loop: CASSFMDRGAYNEQFF. CDR3 nucleotides: TGTGCCAGCAGTTTCATGGACAGGGGAGCCTACAATGAGCAGTTCTTC.

The rearrangement links TRBV3-1 to TRBJ2-5; D may correspond to TRBD1 or TRBD2 (5 bases each). This CDR3 comprises 14 residues. Germline CDR1 is LGHDT and CDR2 is YNNKEL (reference sequence). V lost 4 bases, J lost 3 bases, and 12 bases lay in between. Here the CDR3 DNA reads TGTGCCAGCAGCCTTTTTATGGGGGAAGAGACCCAGTACTTC. Its protein product is CASSLFMGEETQYF.

The chain links TRBV6-6 to TRBJ1-5; 8 bases align to TRBD1. This CDR3 spans 15 amino acids. J lost 2 bases, V lost 5 bases, and 5 bases had no gene match. Germline V gene lookup returns CDR1 MNHNY and CDR2 SVGAGI (reference sequence). CDR3: CASSRTGGGNQPQHF. DNA of the CDR3: TGTGCCAGCAGTCGTACAGGGGGTGGCAATCAGCCCCAGCATTTT.